Each of the 10 T cell receptor beta chains below was sequenced from the same sample in a study of T-cell memory formation after mild COVID-19. TCRdb re-called the 5' RACE reads with MiXCR, one entry per CDR3 protein. The table has roughly 70,000 distinct CDR3 sequences, approximately 15% seen once; the top ten hold 25% to 35%. Specimen: PBMCs or a T cell subset sorted from them (not recorded which). These receptors all come from an adult woman who had mild COVID-19 (a few samples of this study predate the infection). Cell type and time point are not known.

The J gene is TRBJ2-7, the V gene TRBV5-1, with D possibly TRBD1 on 6 matching bases. Germline V gene data show CDR1 as SGHRS and CDR2 as YFSETQ. The V and J ends lost 7 bases and 3 bases respectively, with 20 bases between them. The length of the CDR3 is 15 residues. The CDR3 DNA reads TGCGCCAGCTCACCATCAACAGGGTTACACTACGAGCAGTACTTC. Its translation: CASSPSTGLHYEQYF.

The chain employs TRBV20-1 and TRBJ2-2; D call uncertain. Looked up from germline, CDR1 is DFQATT and CDR2 is SNEGSKA (reference sequence). The ends were cut back, 2 bases at V and 6 bases at J, with 7 bases in the middle. The length of the CDR3 is 12 residues. The CDR3 spells CSARTKPGELFF. The CDR3 bases are TGCAGTGCTAGAACTAAACCCGGGGAGCTGTTTTTT.

The chain has TRBV29-1 and TRBJ2-5, with unresolved D. The germline gives CDR1 SQVTM, CDR2 ANQGSEA. Trimming stripped 1 base from V and 5 bases from J, with 11 bases between. The CDR3 runs 13 residues. CDR3 residues: CSVEADRTETQYF. In nucleotides, the CDR3 is TGCAGCGTTGAAGCGGACCGGACGGAGACCCAGTACTTC.

This chain connects TRBV11-2 to TRBJ2-5; tentative D call: TRBD2 (6 bases). Germline V CDR1 and CDR2: SGHAT, FQNNGV. Trimming took 5 bases from V and 4 from J, leaving 11 bases between them. The CDR3 is made up of 13 amino acids. The CDR3 loop is CASSLRLGETQYF. CDR3 nucleotides: TGTGCCAGCAGCCTGAGACTAGGAGAGACCCAGTACTTC.

This clonotype was seen only a few times. The CDR3 DNA reads as TGTGCCAGCAGCCCGGGGGACTTTCCAACCCAAGAGACCCAGTACTTC. It encodes CASSPGDFPTQETQYF. The chain carries TRBV7-2 and TRBJ2-5, with D possibly TRBD2 on 6 matching bases. Germline V gene data show CDR1 as SGHTA and CDR2 as FQGNSA. The CDR3 has 16 residues. The V end was cut by 5 bases, the J end by 1 base, with 17 bases between.

This clonotype was detected only a few times. The chain is built from TRBV27 and TRBJ2-7; D is ambiguous. Trimming cost V 2 bases and J 0 bases, with 8 bases left between them. The CDR3 has 14 residues. Germline assignment: CDR1 MNHEY and CDR2 SMNVEV (reference sequence). CDR3 sequence: CASSLMASSYEQYF. DNA for the CDR3: TGTGCCAGCAGTTTAATGGCTAGCTCCTACGAGCAGTACTTC.

In this sample, this clonotype turned up a few times. The chain couples TRBV21-1 to TRBJ2-3; the table's D call TRBD2 went unverified against the DNA. TRBV21-1 is an annotated pseudogene. This CDR3 is 11 amino acids long. The CDR3 bases are TGTGCCATCCAAGCGGGAGATACGCAGTATTTT. Translation: CAIQAGDTQYF.

The chain carries TRBV7-9 and TRBJ2-5; a weak D match, TRBD1 (5 bases). The CDR3 runs 14 residues. Germline CDR1 reads SEHNR; CDR2 reads FQNEAQ (reference sequence). The germline V and J ends were trimmed by 3 bases and 9 bases, with 17 bases remaining between them. DNA for the CDR3: TGTGCCAGCAGCTTCCGCACCGGCCTAGGGGCCCAGTACTTC. It encodes CASSFRTGLGAQYF.

The rearrangement joins TRBV5-1 to TRBJ2-5; D gene unclear. Trimming pared 6 bases from V and 5 bases from J, leaving 17 bases between. Germline V gene sequence: CDR1 SGHRS, CDR2 YFSETQ. This CDR3 region has 14 residues. In nucleotides, the CDR3 is TGCGCCAGCAATACGGACCCCCGCCTGGAGACCCAGTACTTC. Protein sequence: CASNTDPRLETQYF.

This clonotype occurred a few times. The J gene is TRBJ2-3, the V gene TRBV20-1; 12 nucleotides align to TRBD2. Per the germline V gene, CDR1 is DFQATT and CDR2 is SNEGSKA (reference sequence). V lost 6 bases, J lost 3 bases, and 13 bases stayed unmatched. CDR3 size: 17 residues. CDR3 region: CSAKTSGSTTVTDTQYF. In DNA form, the CDR3 reads TGCAGTGCCAAGACTAGCGGGAGCACGACAGTTACAGATACGCAGTATTTT.